A single sample gave rise to the 25 T cell receptor beta chains below, sequenced in a study of early T cells in non-severe SARS-CoV-2 infection. TCRdb redid the calling of the 5' RACE reads with MiXCR, one entry per CDR3 protein. The table records roughly 30,000 distinct CDR3 sequences, more than 3.5% of them present only once. The source material was whole blood. The receptors come from an adult who was a healthcare worker with PCR-confirmed SARS-CoV-2 infection or an uninfected control (not recorded which).

As concerns this clonotype: A junction end diverges from the germline sequence, so it may reflect a read error. The rearrangement links TRBV7-7 to TRBJ2-7; tentative D call: TRBD1 (5 bases). Germline V gives CDR1 SSHAT, CDR2 FNYEAQ (reference sequence). The length of the CDR3 is 13 residues. The CDR3 bases are TGTGCTAGCAGCTTATCCCCAGGGTCCGAGCAGTACTTC. Translating it yields CASSLSPGSEQYF. Based on the CDR3 plus reference TRBV7-7 and TRBJ2-7, the full variable domain is GAGVSQSPRYKVTKRGQDVTLRCDPISSHATLYWYQQALGQGPEFLTYFNYEAQPDKSGLPSDRFSAERPEGSISTLTIQRTEQRDSAMYRCASSLSPGSEQYFGPGTRLTVT.

The chain has TRBV2 and TRBJ2-7, with 7 bases fitting TRBD1. With V trimmed by 5 bases and J by 7 bases, 5 bases remained unmatched. The germline V gene encodes CDR1 SNHLY and CDR2 FYNNEI. This CDR3 spans 12 amino acids. This CDR3 is CASSFDREEQYF. CDR3 sequence (DNA): TGTGCCAGCAGTTTTGACAGGGAGGAGCAGTACTTC.

This clonotype has at least ten counts. The chain is built from TRBV20-1 and TRBJ2-3; D gene unclear. The CDR3 covers 12 residues. V gave up 5 bases and J gave up 2 bases, with 8 bases separating them. Germline CDR1 is DFQATT and CDR2 is SNEGSKA (reference sequence). In DNA, the CDR3 is TGCAGTGCTGTACAGTACACAGATACGCAGTATTTT. Its protein product is CSAVQYTDTQYF.

The CDR3 DNA reads as TGTGCCAGCAGCTTAGTCCCGACCACAGATACGCAGTATTTT. Protein: CASSLVPTTDTQYF. This chain connects TRBV7-2 to TRBJ2-3; no clear D. CDR1 and CDR2 (germline): SGHTA, FQGNSA. The germline V and J ends were trimmed by 1 base and 2 bases, with 7 bases remaining between them. This CDR3 contains 14 residues.

This clonotype was seen many times. This chain joins TRBV11-2 and TRBJ2-1; D call uncertain. This CDR3 contains 13 residues. Trimming stripped 5 bases from V and 2 bases from J, with 7 bases between. Germline CDR1 is SGHAT and CDR2 is FQNNGV. CDR3 amino acids: CASSRDTYNEQFF. CDR3 DNA: TGTGCCAGCAGCCGCGACACCTACAATGAGCAGTTCTTC.

This clonotype has at least ten counts. This chain joins TRBV19 and TRBJ2-5, with D unclear. V lost 6 bases to trimming and J lost 10 bases, with 18 bases between them. Germline assignment: CDR1 LNHDA and CDR2 SQIVND (reference sequence). The CDR3 spans 13 residues. This chain's CDR3 is CASRNTGGWDQYF. CDR3 DNA sequence: TGTGCCAGTAGGAACACGGGTGGTTGGGACCAGTACTTC.

V gene TRBV7-9 combines with J gene TRBJ2-5, with 8 bases aligning to TRBD2. V lost 1 base and J lost 4; bases outside the gene matches: 5. The germline CDR1 and CDR2 sequences are SEHNR and FQNEAQ (reference sequence). The CDR3 loop spans 15 amino acids. The CDR3 is CASSLVSGGGETQYF. The CDR3 region has the DNA TGTGCCAGCAGCTTAGTCAGCGGGGGTGGAGAGACCCAGTACTTC.

This clonotype was seen repeatedly, ten times or more. The chain combines TRBV14 with TRBJ1-4; D might be TRBD1 (6 bases). The CDR3 runs to 15 residues. Germline V lookup: CDR1 SGHDN, CDR2 FVKESK. The ends were cut back, 0 bases at V and 6 bases at J, with 11 bases in the middle. The CDR3 region is CASSQDEAGDEKLFF. The CDR3 DNA reads as TGTGCCAGCAGCCAAGATGAGGCAGGGGATGAAAAACTGTTTTTT.

This clonotype was counted at least ten times. The chain uses TRBV7-8 and TRBJ1-3; D remains unclear. The germline V gene encodes CDR1 SGHVS and CDR2 FQNEAQ. The CDR3 spans 14 residues. Trimming shortened V by 1 base and J by 4 bases, and 8 bases separated the two germline ends. This CDR3 is CASSLDPRGNTIYF. The CDR3 DNA reads TGTGCCAGCAGCTTAGACCCGAGAGGAAACACCATATATTTT.

This clonotype has a count of ten or more. The chain is built from TRBV9 and TRBJ2-3; 10 nucleotides align to TRBD1. This CDR3 is built from 16 residues. Losses at the gene ends were 3 bases for V and 1 base for J; bases not matched to a gene: 5. Germline V gives CDR1 SGDLS, CDR2 YYNGEE. CDR3 sequence: CASSGRQGAGTDTQYF. The CDR3 DNA sequence: TGTGCCAGCAGCGGTCGACAGGGGGCCGGCACAGATACGCAGTATTTT.

The V and J genes are TRBV6-1 and TRBJ2-7, with D maybe TRBD1 (6 bases). Trimming shortened V by 6 bases and J by 4 bases, and 40 bases separated the two germline ends. Germline loops: CDR1 MNHNS, CDR2 SASEGT. This CDR3 is built from 22 residues. CDR3 loop: CASRGTNRSPGRANHPHYEQYF. The CDR3 DNA is TGTGCCAGCAGGGGGACAAATAGGAGTCCGGGACGCGCGAACCACCCTCATTACGAGCAGTACTTC.

In its sample, this clonotype was seen many times. The CDR3: CASSLLQGQRANVLTF. DNA for the CDR3: TGCGCCAGCAGCTTGTTACAGGGCCAACGGGCCAACGTCCTGACTTTC. The V and J genes are TRBV5-1 and TRBJ2-6; a weak D match, TRBD1 (6 bases). The CDR3 has 16 amino acids. Germline assignment: CDR1 SGHRS and CDR2 YFSETQ. V was pared by 1 base and J by 5 bases, with 13 bases between.

This clonotype was seen a handful of times. V and J are TRBV11-2 and TRBJ2-1, with no clear D. The germline V gene has CDR1 SGHAT and CDR2 FQNNGV. V lost 1 base, J lost 0 bases, and 7 bases lay in between. The CDR3 totals 15 residues. The CDR3 reads CASSLGSSSYNEQFF. CDR3 coding DNA: TGTGCCAGCAGCTTAGGATCGAGCTCCTACAATGAGCAGTTCTTC.

The rearrangement uses TRBV19 and TRBJ2-5, with D possibly being TRBD1 (5 bases). The CDR3 sequence is 13 residues long. Trimming took off 5 bases at V and 3 bases at J, with 10 bases between the two ends. The germline V gene has CDR1 LNHDA and CDR2 SQIVND (reference sequence). CDR3 in DNA: TGTGCCAGTAGTTCGTGGGGCGAAGAGACCCAGTACTTC. Translated: CASSSWGEETQYF.

This clonotype was picked up a small number of times. The rearrangement links TRBV6-5 to TRBJ2-3, with D tentatively TRBD1 or TRBD2 (5 bases each). There are 14 residues in the CDR3. Trimming took 0 bases from V and 3 from J, leaving 7 bases between them. Germline V gene lookup returns CDR1 MNHEY and CDR2 SVGAGI. CDR3 in amino acids: CASSYSGETDTQYF. Here the CDR3 DNA reads TGTGCCAGCAGTTACTCGGGGGAGACAGATACGCAGTATTTT.

This clonotype was counted a few times. The chain has TRBV5-1 and TRBJ1-5; possibly TRBD1 for D (6 bases). Germline CDR1 is SGHRS and CDR2 is YFSETQ. The CDR3 has 15 amino acids. V gave up 0 bases and J gave up 4 bases, with 11 bases separating them. CDR3 coding DNA: TGCGCCAGCAGCTTGGCCGGCCAGGGGAATCAGCCCCAGCATTTT. Translation: CASSLAGQGNQPQHF. Together with reference TRBV5-1 and TRBJ1-5, the CDR3 gives the full variable domain: KAGVTQTPRYLIKTRGQQVTLSCSPISGHRSVSWYQQTPGQGLQFLFEYFSETQRNKGNFPGRFSGRQFSNSRSEMNVSTLELGDSALYLCASSLAGQGNQPQHFGDGTRLSIL.

This clonotype was recorded many times. The chain is built from TRBV11-2 and TRBJ2-7; no firm D call. The CDR3 has 12 amino acids. Germline V gives CDR1 SGHAT, CDR2 FQNNGV. The germline V and J ends were trimmed by 1 base and 5 bases, with 6 bases remaining between them. This CDR3 is CASSLARNEQYF. In DNA form, the CDR3 reads TGTGCCAGCAGCTTAGCTAGGAACGAGCAGTACTTC.

This clonotype was found many times. Here the CDR3 reads CASSGGGEAYEQYF. The CDR3 DNA is TGTGCCAGCAGCGGGGGGGGAGAAGCCTACGAGCAGTACTTC. V gene TRBV2 combines with J gene TRBJ2-7, with TRBD2 identical over 8 bases. CDR3 length equals 14 residues. Per germline, CDR1 SNHLY and CDR2 FYNNEI. V lost 6 bases, J lost 2 bases, and 6 bases stayed unmatched.

Ten or more counts support this clonotype. The V call is TRBV6-4, the J call TRBJ2-2; tentatively, D is TRBD2 (6 bases). The V gene's germline CDR1 is MRHNA and CDR2 SNTAGT. The CDR3 covers 13 residues. V was trimmed by 4 bases and J by 7 bases, leaving 10 bases between them. CDR3 sequence reads: CASSAGDGGELFF. The DNA for the CDR3 is TGTGCCAGCAGTGCGGGAGATGGCGGGGAGCTGTTTTTT.

The chain is built from TRBV20-1 and TRBJ1-1; D ambiguous. From germline, CDR1 is DFQATT and CDR2 SNEGSKA (reference sequence). The CDR3 consists of 13 residues. V was pared by 3 bases and J by 0 bases, with 8 bases between. In DNA form, the CDR3 reads TGCAGTGCTAGGGTCAACATGAACACTGAAGCTTTCTTT. This gives the protein CSARVNMNTEAFF.

This clonotype appeared many times. The V and J genes are TRBV5-1 and TRBJ2-1; TRBD1 agrees at 11 bases. Germline-derived CDR1 and CDR2 are SGHRS and YFSETQ. The CDR3 has 15 amino acids. V shed 3 bases, J shed 6 bases, and the junction held 5 bases outside the gene matches. For the CDR3, the DNA is TGCGCCAGCAGCTACGGGACAGGGGGGCGCAATGAGCAGTTCTTC. Translating it yields CASSYGTGGRNEQFF.

This clonotype has just a few counts. V usage is TRBV6-2 or TRBV6-3 and J usage is TRBJ2-1; weak D call: TRBD2 (6 bases). Germline V gene lookup returns CDR1 MNHEY and CDR2 SVGEGT. Trimming stripped 2 bases from V and 3 bases from J, with 11 bases between. The CDR3 extends over 15 amino acids. The CDR3 loop is CASSYKGGYYNEQFF. Written as DNA, the CDR3 is TGTGCCAGCAGTTACAAGGGAGGCTACTACAATGAGCAGTTCTTC.

This clonotype was found many times. V usage is TRBV6-6 and J usage is TRBJ2-7; a possible D gene is TRBD1 (6 bases). Per the germline V gene, CDR1 is MNHNY and CDR2 is SVGAGI (reference sequence). The CDR3 runs to 15 residues. V was pared by 6 bases and J by 0 bases, with 15 bases between. Here the CDR3 reads CASSSGHGSSYEQYF. CDR3 bases: TGTGCCAGCAGCTCGGGACATGGGAGCTCCTACGAGCAGTACTTC.

This clonotype was counted many times. This CDR3 is CSARITASNYGYTF. The CDR3 DNA sequence: TGCAGTGCTAGGATAACAGCTTCGAACTATGGCTACACCTTC. The J gene is TRBJ1-2, the V gene TRBV20-1, with no clear D. Trimming took 3 bases from V and 2 from J, leaving 13 bases between them. Per the germline V gene, CDR1 is DFQATT and CDR2 is SNEGSKA (reference sequence). This CDR3 contains 14 residues.

The chain couples TRBV2 to TRBJ1-5, with 7 bases identical to TRBD1. Germline V gene lookup returns CDR1 SNHLY and CDR2 FYNNEI. The J segment lost 5 bases and the V segment lost 7 bases, leaving 11 bases of the junction unmatched. The CDR3 contains 15 residues. The CDR3 reads CASTGGRGTYQPQHF. The CDR3 DNA is TGTGCCAGCACAGGGGGTAGAGGGACGTATCAGCCCCAGCATTTT.